A single sample gave rise to the 22 T cell receptor beta chains below, sequenced in a study of T cell responses to AZD1222 COVID-19 vaccine. TCRdb keeps only in-frame clones here, not all; method: immunoSEQ multiplex PCR. The repertoire holds approximately 110,000 clones, with 87% as singletons. The specimen was peripheral blood, collected on day 0 of AZD1222 vaccination. The receptors were gathered from an adult in good health.

The chain joins TRBV7-8 to TRBJ2-2; tentative D call: TRBD2 (6 bases). Germline CDR1 and CDR2: SGHVS and FQNEAQ. Trimming cost V 0 bases and J 4 bases, with 12 bases left between them. This CDR3 comprises 16 residues. CDR3 nucleotide sequence: TGTGCCAGCAGCTTAGCGTTGACTAGGCGCACCGGGGAGCTGTTTTTT. Its translation: CASSLALTRRTGELFF.

This clone came up once. This chain's CDR3 is CASSQGYTEAFF. CDR3 nucleotide sequence: TGTGCCAGCAGTCAGGGATACACTGAAGCTTTCTTT. The chain combines TRBV3-1 (or the pseudogene TRBV3-2) with TRBJ1-1; a possible D gene is TRBD1 (5 bases). V dropped 6 bases and J dropped 3 bases, with 8 bases sitting between them. Looked up from germline, CDR1 is LGHDT and CDR2 is YNNKEL (reference sequence). The CDR3 is made up of 12 amino acids.

The CDR3 nucleotides are TGCAGCGTTCATCTGACAGGGGAGAGCCCTAGGGAGTACTTC. The encoded protein is CSVHLTGESPREYF. The chain carries TRBV29-1 and TRBJ2-7, with 8 bases that match TRBD1. This CDR3 comprises 14 residues. V gave up 5 bases and J gave up 11 bases; unmatched junction bases: 17. Germline CDR1 reads SQVTM; CDR2 reads ANQGSEA.

V and J are TRBV10-1 and TRBJ2-1; D uncertain. The CDR3 consists of 14 residues. Germline V CDR1 and CDR2: WNHNN, SYGVQD (reference sequence). Trimming stripped 2 bases from V and 4 bases from J, with 9 bases between. The CDR3 coding sequence is TGCGCCAGCAGTGAGGTGGCGGAATACAATGAGCAGTTCTTC. Its translation is CASSEVAEYNEQFF.

The V gene is TRBV27, the J gene TRBJ2-3; unclear D gene. V lost 6 bases, J lost 6 bases, and 13 bases lay in between. The CDR3 spans 13 residues. Germline V gene data show CDR1 as MNHEY and CDR2 as SMNVEV (reference sequence). The CDR3 DNA is TGTGCCAGCAGCCTAGGTCTTGTGGATACGCAGTATTTT. Translating it yields CASSLGLVDTQYF.

V and J are TRBV4-1 and TRBJ2-6; 13 bases map to TRBD2. From germline, CDR1 is MGHRA and CDR2 YSYEKL. This CDR3 is 21 amino acids long. Losses at the gene ends were 1 base for V and 2 bases for J; bases not matched to a gene: 11. CDR3 DNA sequence: TGCGCCAGCAGCCAAGCCAGAAGGACTAGCGGGAGTAGCCCTGGGGCCAACGTCCTGACTTTC. Its protein is CASSQARRTSGSSPGANVLTF.

This chain links TRBV30 with TRBJ2-7; no clear D. Germline CDR1 is GTSNPN and CDR2 is SVGIG (reference sequence). V shed 2 bases and J shed 3 bases, with 5 bases lying between them. The CDR3 length is 11 residues. CDR3 protein: CAWSRSYEQYF. CDR3 bases: TGTGCCTGGAGTCGCAGCTACGAGCAGTACTTC. The entire variable domain, with the rest obtained from reference TRBV30 and TRBJ2-7, is as follows: SQTIHQWPATLVQPVGSPLSLECTVEGTSNPNLYWYRQAAGRGLQLLFYSVGIGQISSEVPQNLSASRPQDRQFILSSKKLLLSDSGFYLCAWSRSYEQYFGPGTRLTVT.

The rearrangement links TRBV5-6 to TRBJ2-5, with D unresolved. Trimming stripped 1 base from V and 5 bases from J, with 3 bases between. The germline V gene encodes CDR1 SGHDT and CDR2 YYEEEE. CDR3 length: 11 amino acids. CDR3 in amino acids: CASSLYETQYF. In nucleotides, the CDR3 is TGTGCCAGCAGCTTGTACGAGACCCAGTACTTC.

The V gene is TRBV28, the J gene TRBJ1-1, with D possibly matching TRBD1 (6 bases). CDR1 MDHEN and CDR2 SYDVKM come from the germline V gene. V lost 0 bases and J lost 7, with 15 bases in between. The length of the CDR3 is 15 residues. The CDR3 loop is CASSLWGSRGLEAFF. The DNA of the CDR3 is TGTGCCAGCAGTTTATGGGGGAGCAGGGGACTTGAAGCTTTCTTT.

This chain links TRBV9 with TRBJ2-2; the match to TRBD2 covers 7 bases. CDR1 and CDR2 from the germline V gene are SGDLS and YYNGEE. There are 16 residues in the CDR3. J lost 1 base, V lost 0 bases, and 3 bases had no gene match. The DNA for the CDR3 is TGTGCCAGCAGCGTAGCGGAGCGGGGGAACACCGGGGAGCTGTTTTTT. It is translated as CASSVAERGNTGELFF.

The chain recombines TRBV7-9 with TRBJ2-7; 8 bases align to TRBD2. There are 14 residues in the CDR3. V trimming: 5 bases; J trimming: 4 bases; junction bases outside the gene matches: 7. Germline lookup yields CDR1 SEHNR and CDR2 FQNEAQ (reference sequence). CDR3 DNA: TGTGCCAGCAGCCAGGCACTAGCGGTATACGAGCAGTACTTC. This sequence encodes CASSQALAVYEQYF.

The chain joins TRBV24-1 to TRBJ1-2; a possible D gene is TRBD1 (5 bases). Germline V lookup: CDR1 KGHDR, CDR2 SFDVKD. CDR3 size: 14 residues. For the CDR3, the DNA is TGTGAATCCCCGGGGACCGGGAGAAAAACGGGCTACACCTTC. This encodes CESPGTGRKTGYTF.

The chain has TRBV4-3 and TRBJ2-7, with 7 bases matching TRBD2. The CDR3 sequence is 15 residues long. Per the germline V gene, CDR1 is LGHNA and CDR2 is YSLEER. Germline trimming cut 3 bases from V and 3 bases from J; bases unmatched to any gene: 8. The CDR3 sequence: CASSQGISGYYEQYF. CDR3 DNA: TGCGCCAGCAGCCAGGGTATTAGCGGGTACTACGAGCAGTACTTC.

The rearrangement joins TRBV5-4 to TRBJ2-1; 13 nucleotides agree with TRBD2. Germline values: CDR1 SGHNT, CDR2 YYREEE (reference sequence). This CDR3 has 15 amino acids. V gave up 4 bases and J gave up 6 bases; unmatched junction bases: 4. CDR3 nucleotides: TGTGCCAGCAGCCGAACTAGCGGGAGGGGCAATGAGCAGTTCTTC. Translating gives CASSRTSGRGNEQFF.

The V call is TRBV15, the J call TRBJ1-2; perhaps TRBD1 as D (5 bases). V lost 0 bases and J lost 5, with 16 bases in between. CDR3 size: 16 residues. The germline gives CDR1 LNHNV, CDR2 YYDKDF (reference sequence). CDR3 loop: CATSRDQTGGRYGYTF. CDR3 coding DNA: TGTGCCACCAGCAGAGATCAAACTGGGGGTCGGTATGGCTACACCTTC.

This chain connects TRBV21-1 to TRBJ2-1. TRBV21-1 is a recognized pseudogene. This CDR3 has 14 residues. In DNA form, the CDR3 reads TGTGCCAGCAGCAAAGCGCTAAGGCCGAATGAGCAGTTCTTC. Its translation is CASSKALRPNEQFF.

The table lists this clone with a few counts. This sequence joins TRBV4-1 and TRBJ1-5; possible D gene TRBD1, 6 bases. CDR3 size: 14 residues. Germline V gene lookup returns CDR1 MGHRA and CDR2 YSYEKL. The V gene lost 5 bases and the J gene lost 4 bases, with 12 bases spanning the gap. Here the CDR3 reads CASSWGGQNQPQHF. CDR3 nucleotides: TGCGCCAGCAGCTGGGGGGGGCAGAATCAGCCCCAGCATTTT.

The J gene is TRBJ2-3, the V gene TRBV7-9, with 10 bases matching TRBD1. The ends lost 0 bases at V and 4 bases at J; junction bases unmatched: 7. CDR1 SEHNR and CDR2 FQNEAQ come from the germline V gene (reference sequence). The CDR3 is made up of 17 amino acids. DNA of the CDR3: TGTGCCAGCAGCTTAGCTGGGGACAGGGGAGCTGCAGATACGCAGTATTTT. Translated, it gives CASSLAGDRGAADTQYF. The full variable domain, in which reference TRBV7-9 and TRBJ2-3 provide the parts outside the CDR3, is DTGVSQNPRHKITKRGQNVTFRCDPISEHNRLYWYRQTLGQGPEFLTYFQNEAQLEKSRLLSDRFSAERPKGSFSTLEIQRTEQGDSAMYLCASSLAGDRGAADTQYFGPGTRLTVL.

The chain has TRBV6-5 and TRBJ1-2, with D perhaps TRBD1 (6 bases). Germline-derived CDR1 and CDR2 are MNHEY and SVGAGI. V lost 5 bases and J lost 7, with 14 bases in between. This CDR3 spans 13 amino acids. The CDR3 region has the DNA TGTGCCAGCAGTCGGGACACGTCGAGTGGCTACACCTTC. Amino acid sequence: CASSRDTSSGYTF.

This clone appeared once. This chain links TRBV7-2 with TRBJ1-3; 7 nucleotides agree with TRBD1. The CDR3 runs to 14 residues. J lost 4 bases, V lost 4 bases, and 4 bases had no gene match. Germline values: CDR1 SGHTA, CDR2 FQGNSA. Written as DNA, the CDR3 is TGTGCCAGCAGCTGGGACAGCGCAGGAAACACCATATATTTT. Translated: CASSWDSAGNTIYF.

The chain couples TRBV7-3 to TRBJ1-6; a weak D match, TRBD1 (5 bases). Germline V gives CDR1 SGHTA, CDR2 FQGTGA. CDR3 length: 13 residues. Trimming removed 5 bases at V and 6 bases at J, with 8 bases between. The CDR3 spells CASSRDLNSPLHF. The CDR3 nucleotides are TGTGCCAGCAGCAGGGACCTTAATTCACCCCTCCACTTT.

The rearrangement links TRBV11-2 to TRBJ2-7, with D hard to call. The CDR3 is 14 residues long. Per germline, CDR1 SGHAT and CDR2 FQNNGV. The germline V and J ends were trimmed by 1 base and 2 bases, with 9 bases remaining between them. CDR3: CASSLGVGAYEQYF. The CDR3 region has the DNA TGTGCCAGCAGCTTAGGGGTAGGTGCCTACGAGCAGTACTTC.